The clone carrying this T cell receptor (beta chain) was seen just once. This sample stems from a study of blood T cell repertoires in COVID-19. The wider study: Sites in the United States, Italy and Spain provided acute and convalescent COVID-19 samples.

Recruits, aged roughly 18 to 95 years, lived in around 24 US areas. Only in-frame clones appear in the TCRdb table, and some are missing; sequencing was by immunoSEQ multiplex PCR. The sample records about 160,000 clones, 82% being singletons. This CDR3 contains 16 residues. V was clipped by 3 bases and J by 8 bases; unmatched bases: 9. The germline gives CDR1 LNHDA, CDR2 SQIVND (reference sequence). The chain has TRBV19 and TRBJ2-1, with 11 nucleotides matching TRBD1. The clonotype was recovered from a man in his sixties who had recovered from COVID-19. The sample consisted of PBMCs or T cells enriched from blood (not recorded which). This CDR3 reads CASSISLGQGGDEQFF. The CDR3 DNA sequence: TGTGCCAGTAGTATTAGTTTGGGACAGGGGGGCGATGAGCAGTTCTTC.